These T cell receptor beta chains were read from a single sample in a study of blood T cell repertoires in COVID-19. Using immunoSEQ multiplex PCR, the repertoire was profiled, and TCRdb retains in-frame clones only, with some absent. The repertoire holds 90,000 to 100,000 clones, approximately 84% seen once, with approximately 6.7% in the top ten. The material sequenced was peripheral blood. These receptors were collected from a man in his 60s with acute or convalescent COVID-19. CDR3s include the opening cysteine and the closing phenylalanine or tryptophan.

V gene	J gene	CDR3 protein
TRBV28	TRBJ2-7	CASSLGFGGAPYEQYF
TRBV2	TRBJ2-7	CASRGSSYEQYF
TRBV9	TRBJ2-1	CASSLNPLAGGRDEQFF
TRBV19	TRBJ2-1	CASNSVKSSYNEQFF
TRBV9	TRBJ2-1	CASSPGGATYNEQFF
TRBV2	TRBJ1-2	CASSLTGNYGYTF
TRBV24-1	TRBJ1-2	CATSDSGDRAYGYTF
TRBV5-1	TRBJ1-2	CASSSGTDNYGYTF
TRBV19	TRBJ1-5	CASSIMGQGNQPQHF
TRBV2	TRBJ2-5	CATSQGAGETQYF
TRBV7-2	TRBJ2-5	CASSLDLASGQETQYF
TRBV6-2/TRBV6-3	TRBJ2-3	CASSQGLAGSTDTQYF
TRBV24-1	TRBJ2-7	CATSDPGYEQYF
TRBV6-5	TRBJ1-5	CASRPGQHSNQPQHF
TRBV11-2	TRBJ2-7	CASSSGRVTDDQYEQYF
TRBV7-9	TRBJ2-2	CASSLGTGNTGELFF
TRBV29-1	TRBJ1-2	CSVDFQGDGYTF
TRBV6-2/TRBV6-3	TRBJ1-2	CASSSTANYGYTF
TRBV30	TRBJ1-1	CAGQRDRNTEAFF
TRBV5-1	TRBJ1-6	CASSLQGSVSYNSPLHF
TRBV30	TRBJ1-1	CAWFFGEVVGNTEAFF
TRBV5-1	TRBJ1-1	CASRGQGANTEAFF
TRBV19	TRBJ2-2	CATQTGATNTGELFF
TRBV7-8	TRBJ1-2	CASSLEQGERYGYTF
TRBV11-3	TRBJ2-2	CASSSPSRAGELFF